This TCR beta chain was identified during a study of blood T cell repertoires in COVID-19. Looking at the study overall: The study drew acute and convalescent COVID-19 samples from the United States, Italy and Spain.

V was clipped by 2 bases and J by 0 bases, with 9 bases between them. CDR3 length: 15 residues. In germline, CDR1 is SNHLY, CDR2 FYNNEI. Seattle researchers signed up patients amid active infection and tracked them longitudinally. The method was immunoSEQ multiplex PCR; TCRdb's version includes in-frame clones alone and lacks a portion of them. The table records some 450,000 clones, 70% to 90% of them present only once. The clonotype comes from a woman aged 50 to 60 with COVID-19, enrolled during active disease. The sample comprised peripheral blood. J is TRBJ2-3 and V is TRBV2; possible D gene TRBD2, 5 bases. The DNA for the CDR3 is TGTGCCAGCAGTGAAAAAACTAGTAGCACAGATACGCAGTATTTT. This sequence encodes CASSEKTSSTDTQYF. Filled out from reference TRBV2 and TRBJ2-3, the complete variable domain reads EPEVTQTPSHQVTQMGQEVILRCVPISNHLYFYWYRQILGQKVEFLVSFYNNEISEKSEIFDDQFSVERPDGSNFTLKIRSTKLEDSAMYFCASSEKTSSTDTQYFGPGTRLTVL.